This is a list of T cell receptor beta chains from one sample in a study of CD8+ T cells in alopecia areata. Assay used: immunoSEQ multiplex PCR; TCRdb lists only in-frame clones, some missing. The sample includes about 69,000 clones, roughly 60% of them seen just once. Specimen: CD8+ T cells sorted from blood, collected at week 0. Receptors originate from a human donor with alopecia areata. Both conserved end residues are part of each CDR3. A D gene is named only where the DNA matches it firmly. Rows may omit the clone size; those that give it use once, few, many or a size class.

clone size,J gene,V gene,D gene,CDR3 protein,CDR3 DNA
NA,TRBJ2-2,TRBV2,NA,CASSPRVAGELFF,TGTGCCAGCAGTCCCAGGGTAGCCGGGGAGCTGTTTTTT
NA,TRBJ1-2,TRBV9,TRBD1,CASSAEGGQGSLYGYTF,TGTGCCAGCAGCGCCGAGGGTGGACAGGGAAGCCTCTATGGCTACACCTTC
NA,TRBJ1-1,TRBV5-1,NA,CASSFSAGAITEAFF,TGCGCCAGCAGCTTTAGCGCGGGGGCGATCACTGAAGCTTTCTTT
NA,TRBJ2-3,TRBV2,TRBD2,CASSEVASSGGITDTQYF,TGTGCCAGCAGTGAAGTAGCGTCTAGCGGGGGGATCACAGATACGCAGTATTTT
NA,TRBJ2-2,TRBV27,TRBD1,CASSRRTGMNTGELFF,TGTGCCAGCAGTCGGCGGACAGGGATGAACACCGGGGAGCTGTTTTTT
once,TRBJ1-4,TRBV4-3,NA,CASSQVGDAATNEKLFF,TGCGCCAGCAGCCAAGTGGGGGATGCTGCAACTAATGAAAAACTGTTTTTT
NA,TRBJ2-1,TRBV30,NA,CAWTPGNEQFF,TGTGCCTGGACTCCTGGGAATGAGCAGTTCTTC
NA,TRBJ2-3,TRBV29-1,NA,CSVEDLDSTITDTQYF,TGCAGCGTTGAAGATCTTGACAGCACCATTACAGATACGCAGTATTTT
NA,TRBJ1-1,TRBV29-1,TRBD1,CSVRQGQNTEAFF,TGCAGCGTTAGACAGGGACAGAACACTGAAGCTTTCTTT
few,TRBJ2-1,TRBV28,NA,CASSPGDNEQFF,TGTGCCAGCAGTCCGGGTGACAATGAGCAGTTCTTC
NA,TRBJ2-5,TRBV7-2,NA,CASSLIPGAGETQYF,TGTGCCAGCAGCTTAATCCCGGGAGCTGGAGAGACCCAGTACTTC
few,TRBJ2-7,TRBV5-1,NA,CASDVCEQYF,TGCGCCAGCGATGTGTGCGAGCAGTACTTC
few,TRBJ1-2,TRBV6-1,TRBD1,CASSWGGQDHYGYTF,TGTGCCAGCAGTTGGGGGGGACAGGACCACTATGGCTACACCTTC
few,TRBJ1-1,TRBV29-1,NA,CSVEAPGSAEAFF,TGCAGCGTTGAAGCCCCGGGGTCGGCTGAAGCTTTCTTT
few,TRBJ2-1,TRBV4-1,TRBD2,CASSLGLAGDYNEQFF,TGTGCCAGCAGCCTCGGACTAGCGGGGGACTACAATGAGCAGTTCTTC
NA,TRBJ2-5,TRBV11-1,TRBD1,CASSPDRGHQETQYF,TGTGCCAGCAGCCCAGACAGGGGCCACCAAGAGACCCAGTACTTC
NA,TRBJ2-1,TRBV7-6,NA,CASSGQGGPLNEQFF,TGTGCCAGCAGCGGTCAGGGGGGGCCTTTGAATGAGCAGTTCTTC
NA,TRBJ1-1,TRBV23-1,NA,CASSQAGLNTEAFF,TGCGCCAGCAGTCAGGCGGGACTGAACACTGAAGCTTTCTTT
NA,TRBJ2-2,TRBV30,NA,CAWSVIANTGELFF,TGTGCCTGGAGTGTAATAGCAAACACCGGGGAGCTGTTTTTT
NA,TRBJ2-7,TRBV7-9,NA,CASSLAIGGLNEQYF,TGTGCCAGCAGCTTAGCGATTGGGGGTCTCAACGAGCAGTACTTC
NA,TRBJ2-5,TRBV5-1,TRBD2,CASSYDGGQETQYF,TGCGCCAGCAGCTATGACGGGGGGCAAGAGACCCAGTACTTC
NA,TRBJ2-1,TRBV6-1,NA,CASSAERGDEQFF,TGTGCCAGCAGTGCCGAACGCGGCGATGAGCAGTTCTTC
NA,TRBJ2-4,TRBV5-1,NA,CASSLFGSSNIQYF,TGCGCCAGCAGCTTGTTCGGCAGCAGTAACATTCAGTACTTC
NA,TRBJ2-7,TRBV7-9,TRBD1,CASRLTGQPYEQYF,TGTGCCAGCAGGTTGACAGGGCAGCCCTACGAGCAGTACTTC
NA,TRBJ2-1,TRBV2,NA,CASTRNNEQFF,TGTGCCAGCACCAGGAACAATGAGCAGTTCTTC